Presented here are 29 T cell receptor beta chains from one specimen sequenced in a study of Graves' ophthalmopathy and Graves' hyperthyroidism. Transcripts of RNA were the source for amplifying TCR beta CDR3 regions. RT-PCR was first run with HTBI primers, then multiplex PCR in a second round. TCRdb ran MiXCR on the multiplex PCR reads and lists one entry per CDR3 protein. The sample lists hundreds of thousands of distinct CDR3 sequences; around 50% were seen once. What was sequenced was peripheral blood. These receptor sequences come from an adult man with Graves' ophthalmopathy.

This clonotype came up a few times. This sequence joins TRBV10-3 and TRBJ2-7; tentatively, D is TRBD2 (6 bases). V was cut by 2 bases and J by 2 bases, with 13 bases left in between. This CDR3 comprises 15 residues. Germline lookup yields CDR1 ENHRY and CDR2 SYGVKD. The CDR3 bases are TGTGCCATCAGTGAGCAGGCCGGGGGAACCTACGAGCAGTACTTC. It encodes CAISEQAGGTYEQYF.

The V and J genes are TRBV10-3 and TRBJ1-1; a possible D gene is TRBD1 (6 bases). Germline V gene sequence: CDR1 ENHRY, CDR2 SYGVKD. CDR3 size: 13 residues. Trimming stripped 5 bases from V and 5 bases from J, with 12 bases between. The CDR3 here is CAISKDRGTEAFF. CDR3 sequence (DNA): TGTGCCATCAGTAAGGATAGGGGGACTGAAGCTTTCTTT.

This clonotype was seen at least ten times. CDR3 region: CSVPRGTGSLREQYF. In DNA, the CDR3 is TGCAGCGTGCCAAGAGGGACAGGGAGCCTACGAGAGCAGTACTTC. J is TRBJ2-7 and V is TRBV29-1; 9 bases map to TRBD1. With 6 bases clipped from V and 7 bases from J, the junction kept 16 bases outside the gene matches. Germline V CDR1 and CDR2: SQVTM, ANQGSEA. The CDR3 consists of 15 residues.

J is TRBJ1-2 and V is TRBV6-5, with 11 bases aligning to TRBD1. With 2 bases clipped from V and 5 bases from J, the junction kept 4 bases outside the gene matches. The CDR3 loop spans 15 amino acids. Germline V gives CDR1 MNHEY, CDR2 SVGAGI. The DNA of the CDR3 is TGTGCCAGCAGTTACGATGGGACAGGGGGGTATGGCTACACCTTC. Translating it yields CASSYDGTGGYGYTF.

This sequence joins TRBV5-4 and TRBJ1-1, with D tentatively TRBD1 (5 bases). The V end lost 1 base, the J end lost 7 bases, and 17 bases lay between the germline ends. The CDR3 sequence is 15 residues long. Germline assignment: CDR1 SGHNT and CDR2 YYREEE (reference sequence). In nucleotides, the CDR3 is TGTGCCAGCAGCTTGCAACGGGGGAACGGTGATGAAGCTTTCTTT. Its translation is CASSLQRGNGDEAFF.

This clonotype was seen more than once but under ten times. The chain joins TRBV12-3 or TRBV12-4 to TRBJ1-2, with D tentatively TRBD1 (6 bases). V dropped 7 bases and J dropped 2 bases, with 11 bases sitting between them. CDR3 length: 13 amino acids. The CDR3 DNA reads as TGTGCCAGCACCCTGACAGGCAACTATGGCTACACCTTC. Translating it yields CASTLTGNYGYTF.

V and J are TRBV4-2 and TRBJ2-5; 8 bases fit TRBD2. The germline gives CDR1 LGHNA, CDR2 YNFKEQ. CDR3 size: 13 residues. The V gene end was trimmed by 4 bases and the J gene end by 5 bases; junction bases not matched to a gene: 3. The CDR3 loop reads CASSPRLAETQYF. The CDR3 DNA sequence: TGTGCCAGCAGCCCCCGACTAGCGGAGACCCAGTACTTC.

The sample holds a few counts of this clonotype. This chain links TRBV7-2 with TRBJ1-6, with 11 bases fitting TRBD1. The CDR3 runs to 15 residues. Germline CDR1 SGHTA, CDR2 FQGNSA. Trimming cost V 5 bases and J 9 bases; bases outside gene matches: 6. The CDR3 region is CASSRGGTGGSPLHF. DNA for the CDR3: TGTGCCAGCAGCCGAGGCGGGACAGGGGGTTCACCCCTCCACTTT. Combining the CDR3 with reference TRBV7-2 and TRBJ1-6 gives the whole variable domain GAGVSQSPSNKVTEKGKDVELRCDPISGHTALYWYRQSLGQGLEFLIYFQGNSAPDKSGLPSDRFSAERTGGSVSTLTIQRTQQEDSAVYLCASSRGGTGGSPLHFGNGTRLTVT.

Points on this clonotype: A single base separates this from a much larger clone, so it may be a read error. The conserved final phenylalanine or tryptophan is absent from the CDR3, which likely points to a read error. The CDR3 DNA is TGTGCCAGCAGCCAAGGGTGCGAGCAGTACCTC. It translates to CASSQGCEQYL. This sequence joins TRBV7-2 and TRBJ2-7; D not certain. The CDR3 length is 11 residues. Trimming removed 5 bases from V and 6 bases from J, with 8 bases in between. CDR1 and CDR2 from the germline V gene are SGHTA and FQGNSA.

In this sample, this clonotype turned up a few times. This chain joins TRBV6-1 and TRBJ1-2, with 9 bases matching TRBD1. V trimming: 7 bases; J trimming: 3 bases; junction bases outside the gene matches: 9. The CDR3 sequence is 15 residues long. CDR1 is MNHNS and CDR2 is SASEGT in the germline V gene. Here the CDR3 reads CASKRRDRAYYGYTF. CDR3 DNA: TGTGCCAGCAAGCGACGGGACAGGGCTTACTATGGCTACACCTTC.

This clonotype was found a few times. The rearrangement uses TRBV7-2 and TRBJ1-1; unclear D gene. The CDR3 length is 15 residues. CDR1 is SGHTA and CDR2 is FQGNSA in the germline V gene. V lost 3 bases and J 1 base, leaving 12 bases between the germline ends. CDR3 coding DNA: TGTGCCAGCAGCTTGGGCGGGGTCCCGAACACTGAAGCTTTCTTT. It yields the protein CASSLGGVPNTEAFF.

The chain carries TRBV2 and TRBJ1-5; D is unresolved. CDR1 and CDR2 (germline): SNHLY, FYNNEI. The CDR3 runs 13 residues. Deletions cut 8 bases from V and 1 base from J, with 9 bases between. The CDR3 region is CASCAGSNQPQHF. CDR3 DNA: TGTGCCAGCTGCGCGGGAAGCAATCAGCCCCAGCATTTT. The full variable domain, rest sourced from reference TRBV2 and TRBJ1-5, is EPEVTQTPSHQVTQMGQEVILRCVPISNHLYFYWYRQILGQKVEFLVSFYNNEISEKSEIFDDQFSVERPDGSNFTLKIRSTKLEDSAMYFCASCAGSNQPQHFGDGTRLSIL.

This clonotype was seen more than once but under ten times. The V call is TRBV9, the J call TRBJ2-7; D is ambiguous. CDR1 is SGDLS and CDR2 is YYNGEE in the germline V gene. This CDR3 contains 15 residues. Trimming removed 4 bases from V and 3 bases from J, with 17 bases in between. CDR3 nucleotides: TGTGCCAGCAGCCCCAGTACGGATTGGGACTACGAGCAGTACTTC. It specifies CASSPSTDWDYEQYF.

This chain joins TRBV20-1 and TRBJ2-7; 7 bases are a match to TRBD2. The CDR3 consists of 12 residues. CDR1 is DFQATT, CDR2 SNEGSKA, per germline (reference sequence). The trim removed 8 bases at V and 2 bases at J, leaving 6 bases unmatched. CDR3 DNA sequence: TGCAGTTCCCAGCGGGGTCCCTACGAGCAGTACTTC. This codes for CSSQRGPYEQYF.

The chain couples TRBV20-1 to TRBJ2-7; 12 positions match TRBD2. Per germline, CDR1 DFQATT and CDR2 SNEGSKA (reference sequence). The CDR3 covers 16 residues. V lost 7 bases, J lost 2 bases, and 12 bases stayed unmatched. CDR3 protein: CSVSGLAGPEPYEQYF. The CDR3 DNA sequence: TGCAGTGTCTCGGGACTAGCGGGCCCAGAGCCCTACGAGCAGTACTTC.

The table lists this clonotype with a few counts. The V gene is TRBV20-1, the J gene TRBJ2-2; TRBD2 matches 7 bases. The germline gives CDR1 DFQATT, CDR2 SNEGSKA (reference sequence). CDR3 length: 14 amino acids. The V and J ends lost 5 bases and 6 bases, in that order; junction bases with no gene match: 9. CDR3 in amino acids: CSAAGRGYPGELFF. The CDR3 nucleotides are TGCAGTGCTGCTGGGCGGGGGTACCCCGGGGAGCTGTTTTTT.

This sequence joins TRBV6-6 and TRBJ2-2, with D possibly matching TRBD1 (6 bases). The CDR3 runs to 13 residues. V lost 6 bases and J lost 3, with 8 bases in between. Germline lookup yields CDR1 MNHNY and CDR2 SVGAGI (reference sequence). CDR3 protein: CASRRTDTGELFF. The CDR3 region has the DNA TGTGCCAGCAGGCGGACAGACACCGGGGAGCTGTTTTTT.

Notes on this clonotype: The junction does not match germline at one end; this may be a read error. The rearrangement uses TRBV5-5 and TRBJ1-2; D uncertain. CDR3 size: 14 residues. The germline gives CDR1 SGHKS, CDR2 YYEKEE (reference sequence). CDR3 residues: CASSLAWRVYGYTF. The DNA of the CDR3 is TGCGCCAGCAGCTTGGCTTGGCGGGTCTATGGCTACACCTTC.

This sequence joins TRBV29-1 and TRBJ1-1, with D possibly being TRBD1 (6 bases). The CDR3 sequence is 13 residues long. The germline V gene encodes CDR1 SQVTM and CDR2 ANQGSEA. V was trimmed by 0 bases and J by 10 bases, leaving 15 bases between them. This chain's CDR3 is CSVEDWWGGRAFF. CDR3 sequence (DNA): TGCAGCGTTGAAGACTGGTGGGGGGGGCGAGCTTTCTTT.

CDR3 nucleotides: TGTGCCAGTAGTACCCGGGGTGACGGCAATCAGCCCCAGCATTTT. Protein sequence: CASSTRGDGNQPQHF. V and J are TRBV19 and TRBJ1-5; D is undetermined. V was trimmed by 4 bases and J by 2 bases, leaving 12 bases between them. CDR1 and CDR2 from the germline V gene are LNHDA and SQIVND (reference sequence). The CDR3 is 15 residues long.

V gene TRBV19 combines with J gene TRBJ1-5; 7 nucleotides agree with TRBD1. The CDR3 extends over 15 amino acids. V gave up 4 bases and J gave up 0 bases; unmatched junction bases: 3. CDR1 LNHDA and CDR2 SQIVND come from the germline V gene (reference sequence). The CDR3 here is CASSRDRLSNQPQHF. The CDR3 nucleotides are TGTGCCAGTAGTAGGGACAGACTTAGCAATCAGCCCCAGCATTTT.

V usage is TRBV15 and J usage is TRBJ2-6; D call uncertain. CDR3 length equals 13 residues. V lost 1 base and J 4 bases, leaving 2 bases between the germline ends. Germline lookup yields CDR1 LNHNV and CDR2 YYDKDF (reference sequence). The CDR3 DNA reads TGTGCCACCAGCAGAGGAGGGGCCAACGTCCTGACTTTC. This encodes CATSRGGANVLTF.

The V and J genes are TRBV19 and TRBJ1-5; TRBD1 might be the D (5 bases). CDR3 length: 16 residues. Germline CDR1 is LNHDA and CDR2 is SQIVND (reference sequence). Trimming stripped 3 bases from V and 0 bases from J, with 12 bases between. This CDR3 reads CASSIGGTPSNQPQHF. The DNA for the CDR3 is TGTGCCAGTAGTATCGGCGGGACTCCTAGCAATCAGCCCCAGCATTTT.

This clonotype was counted between two and nine times. The chain uses TRBV2 and TRBJ1-5; D possibly corresponds to TRBD1 (5 bases). CDR1 is SNHLY, CDR2 FYNNEI, per germline. The CDR3 extends over 14 amino acids. Trimming took 4 bases from V and 1 from J, leaving 8 bases between them. CDR3 DNA sequence: TGTGCCAGCAGTGCCTGGGACAGCAATCAGCCCCAGCATTTT. Translation gives CASSAWDSNQPQHF.

The V gene is TRBV7-6, the J gene TRBJ2-7; 7 bases map to TRBD1. The CDR3 is 15 residues long. The germline gives CDR1 SGHVS, CDR2 FNYEAQ. V dropped 2 bases and J dropped 0; count of bases not matched to a gene: 4. In nucleotides, the CDR3 is TGTGCCAGCAGCTTAACATCAGGGGGCTCCTACGAGCAGTACTTC. This encodes CASSLTSGGSYEQYF.

This clonotype was detected a few times. The chain has TRBV7-9 and TRBJ1-6; D gene ambiguous. The CDR3 runs to 16 residues. V was pared by 4 bases and J by 13 bases, with 23 bases between. CDR1 is SEHNR, CDR2 FQNEAQ, per germline (reference sequence). This CDR3 reads CASSSPSPAPIQPLHF. In DNA, the CDR3 is TGTGCCAGCAGCTCTCCGAGCCCAGCACCTATTCAGCCCCTCCACTTT.

Concerning this clonotype: A junction end diverges from the germline sequence, so it may reflect a read error. V gene TRBV7-9 combines with J gene TRBJ1-3; D not resolved. Germline loops: CDR1 SEHNR, CDR2 FQNEAQ (reference sequence). The CDR3 is 14 residues long. CDR3 sequence reads: CANSPRVSGNTIYF. The CDR3 DNA reads TGTGCCAACAGCCCGAGGGTTTCTGGAAACACCATATATTTT.

This clonotype has more than one count but fewer than ten. The rearrangement links TRBV7-9 to TRBJ1-5; 7 nucleotides agree with TRBD1. The length of the CDR3 is 18 residues. V lost 1 base to trimming and J lost 2 bases; unmatched junction nucleotides: 11. Germline CDR1 is SEHNR and CDR2 is FQNEAQ (reference sequence). As DNA, the CDR3 is TGTGCCAGCAGCTTAGTTCCGACAGGGAGGAGAGGCAATCAGCCCCAGCATTTT. Its translation is CASSLVPTGRRGNQPQHF.

A word on this clonotype: At one boundary the junction diverges from the germline segment, which might be a read error. The chain joins TRBV5-8 to TRBJ2-7; D remains ambiguous. The germline gives CDR1 SGHTS, CDR2 YDEGEE. CDR3 length equals 13 residues. The CDR3 coding sequence is TGCGCCAGCAGCTTGCTACCCACCGACGAGCAGTACTTC. The encoded protein is CASSLLPTDEQYF.